A selection of T cell receptor beta chains follows, all from one sample in a study of shared clonotypes between healthy human individuals. Sequenced by immunoSEQ multiplex PCR; TCRdb stores in-frame clones only, minus some. The repertoire holds some 200,000 clones, with 65% as singletons. Sequenced input: memory CD4+ T cells sorted from blood. These receptors were obtained from a young man in good health. Both conserved end residues are part of each CDR3. Fields, in order: CDR3 DNA, CDR3 protein, clone size, V gene, J gene, D gene. A D gene is named only where the DNA matches it firmly. Clone size is not always given. Where it is, it says once, few, many or a class for expanded clones.

cdr3_nt: TGTGCCAGCAGCTTAAGGGACCTTTTAACTTATGGCTACACCTTC
cdr3_aa: CASSLRDLLTYGYTF
clone_size: NA
v_call: TRBV7-9
j_call: TRBJ1-2
d_call: NA

cdr3_nt: TGTGCCAGCAGGCAAGGAAGACTAGCGGGAGGGGGTCACAATGAGCAGTTCTTC
cdr3_aa: CASRQGRLAGGGHNEQFF
clone_size: NA
v_call: TRBV27
j_call: TRBJ2-1
d_call: TRBD2

cdr3_nt: TGTGCCAGCAGCAAAGACCGCTATATCAATGAGCAGTTCTTC
cdr3_aa: CASSKDRYINEQFF
clone_size: NA
v_call: TRBV7-2
j_call: TRBJ2-1
d_call: NA

cdr3_nt: TGTGCCAGCAGCGACCAGGGGGGGGAGGGTCAGCCCCAGCATTTT
cdr3_aa: CASSDQGGEGQPQHF
clone_size: few
v_call: TRBV7-9
j_call: TRBJ1-5
d_call: TRBD1

cdr3_nt: TGCGCCAGCAGCCAGGGACTAGCGGAGGGGGCGACCCAGTACTTC
cdr3_aa: CASSQGLAEGATQYF
clone_size: few
v_call: TRBV4-3
j_call: TRBJ2-5
d_call: TRBD2

cdr3_nt: TGTGCCAGCACGGTGTGGGGGGATGCCTACAATGAGCAGTTCTTC
cdr3_aa: CASTVWGDAYNEQFF
clone_size: few
v_call: TRBV28
j_call: TRBJ2-1
d_call: NA

cdr3_nt: TGCGCCAGCAGCTTGTACGCGCCTTCGGCGGGAGGAGTAACAGATACGCAGTATTTT
cdr3_aa: CASSLYAPSAGGVTDTQYF
clone_size: many
v_call: TRBV5-1
j_call: TRBJ2-3
d_call: TRBD2

cdr3_nt: TGTGCCAGCAGTCCGGGACAGGGGTACACCGGGGAGCTGTTTTTT
cdr3_aa: CASSPGQGYTGELFF
clone_size: many
v_call: TRBV25-1
j_call: TRBJ2-2
d_call: TRBD1

cdr3_nt: TGCGCCAGCAGCAAGCGGGGAGGAGAGGTCGTCGACGAGCAGTACTTC
cdr3_aa: CASSKRGGEVVDEQYF
clone_size: NA
v_call: TRBV5-1
j_call: TRBJ2-7
d_call: TRBD2

cdr3_nt: TGCGCCAGCAGGACTAGCGGGAGTAGCACAGATACGCAGTATTTT
cdr3_aa: CASRTSGSSTDTQYF
clone_size: few
v_call: TRBV5-1
j_call: TRBJ2-3
d_call: TRBD2

cdr3_nt: TGTGCCAGCAAACGCCCCACGGGCTATGGCTACACCTTC
cdr3_aa: CASKRPTGYGYTF
clone_size: NA
v_call: TRBV28
j_call: TRBJ1-2
d_call: NA